Below, 4 T cell receptor beta chains from the same sample are listed, as sequenced in a study of CD8+CD57+ T cells in acquired aplastic anemia. It was genomic DNA that served as the template for profiling TCR beta VDJ and CDR3. TCRdb reanalysed the reads using MiXCR and keeps one entry per CDR3 protein. The sample holds about 160,000 distinct CDR3 sequences, roughly 48% seen once. An expansion of CD8+CD57+ cells by flow cytometry had been shown in patients chosen for sequencing. The sequenced material came from sorted CD4+, CD8+, or CD8+CD57+ T cells (not recorded which) from PBMCs. These receptors originate from a human donor with aplastic anemia.

A note on this clonotype: At one boundary the junction diverges from the germline segment, which might be a read error. This chain links TRBV19 with TRBJ2-1; D not certain. This CDR3 spans 14 amino acids. Germline assignment: CDR1 LNHDA and CDR2 SQIVND (reference sequence). The DNA for the CDR3 is TGTGTCAGTAGTGAGATGCAGTCCCGCAATGAGCAGTTCTTC. This sequence encodes CVSSEMQSRNEQFF.

There are a few counts of this clonotype. The CDR3 coding sequence is TGTGCCCAGGGGGCATCGCGGAATTCACCCCTCCACTTT. Translating it yields CAQGASRNSPLHF. The chain recombines TRBV30 with TRBJ1-6, with 8 bases aligning to TRBD1. CDR3 length: 13 amino acids. Germline trimming cut 8 bases from V and 7 bases from J; bases unmatched to any gene: 7. Germline CDR1 is GTSNPN and CDR2 is SVGIG (reference sequence).

This clonotype was observed many times. This chain connects TRBV5-1 to TRBJ1-2, with D tentatively TRBD1 (5 bases). The V and J ends lost 3 bases and 0 bases respectively, with 12 bases between them. The CDR3 spans 15 residues. Germline-derived CDR1 and CDR2 are SGHRS and YFSETQ. The DNA for the CDR3 is TGCGCCAGCAGCTCAGGGACCGCCGCTAACTATGGCTACACCTTC. This translates into CASSSGTAANYGYTF.

This clonotype was detected many times. The chain uses TRBV5-1 and TRBJ1-5, with D possibly matching TRBD1 (6 bases). CDR3 length: 14 residues. Trimming shortened V by 2 bases and J by 4 bases, and 10 bases separated the two germline ends. Germline CDR1 reads SGHRS; CDR2 reads YFSETQ. The CDR3 loop reads CASSFTGLNQPQHF. CDR3 DNA: TGCGCCAGCAGCTTCACAGGGCTTAATCAGCCCCAGCATTTT. The full variable domain, completed using reference TRBV5-1 and TRBJ1-5, is KAGVTQTPRYLIKTRGQQVTLSCSPISGHRSVSWYQQTPGQGLQFLFEYFSETQRNKGNFPGRFSGRQFSNSRSEMNVSTLELGDSALYLCASSFTGLNQPQHFGDGTRLSIL.